This T cell receptor (beta chain) was identified during a study of blood T cell repertoires in COVID-19. Study details: Spain, Italy and the United States supplied samples that represented acute and convalescent COVID-19.

Individuals drawn from some 25 US areas were about 18 to 95 years old. Clinical history reported by participants formed the basis on which cohorts were assigned. This clone was recorded once. The CDR3 contains 18 residues. Germline values: CDR1 SEHNR, CDR2 FQNEAQ (reference sequence). V shed 5 bases, J shed 3 bases, and the junction held 9 bases outside the gene matches. Under the authors' procedure: For nucleated cells, counts were estimated from reference gene primer amplification. Clones were sequenced by immunoSEQ multiplex PCR, and TCRdb holds only the in-frame ones, with some missing. V and J calls and clone size are those listed in that table; D and trimming were worked out from the DNA. The data hold 200,000 to 300,000 clones, with approximately 88% observed a single time.

Sequencing used PBMCs or T cells enriched from blood (not recorded which). This chain connects TRBV7-9 to TRBJ2-6; 11 nucleotides match TRBD2. This clonotype was sampled from a middle-aged woman with acute COVID-19. The CDR3 protein is CASSPRLAGRVGANVLTF. As DNA, the CDR3 is TGTGCCAGCAGCCCCCGACTAGCGGGAAGAGTTGGGGCCAACGTCCTGACTTTC.